The 21 T cell receptor beta chains below come from one sample, sequenced in a study of shared clonotypes between healthy human individuals. CD45RO-negative, CCR7-positively selected cells formed the naive CD8 fraction, excluding terminally differentiated effector memory CD45RA+ cells. Data came from immunoSEQ multiplex PCR; TCRdb stores just in-frame clones and leaves some out. The data hold about 2.1 million clones, with around 93% observed a single time. The sequencing sample was made of naive CD8+ T cells from PBMCs. These receptors all stem from a young man in good health. Some clones in this sample may be carry-over from other donors' samples.

V usage is TRBV27 and J usage is TRBJ2-7, with TRBD1 identical over 9 bases. Germline CDR1 and CDR2: MNHEY and SMNVEV (reference sequence). The CDR3 contains 13 residues. The V gene end was trimmed by 5 bases and the J gene end by 6 bases; junction bases not matched to a gene: 5. CDR3 protein: CASSPDRGREQYF. CDR3 in DNA: TGTGCCAGCAGTCCGGACAGGGGTCGCGAGCAGTACTTC.

CDR3 sequence (DNA): TGTGCCAGCAGCTCGATGGGGGCACCCCTCCACTTT. Residues: CASSSMGAPLHF. The chain is built from TRBV7-9 and TRBJ1-6; D is possibly TRBD1 (5 bases). This CDR3 has 12 residues. The germline V gene has CDR1 SEHNR and CDR2 FQNEAQ (reference sequence). The V gene lost 4 bases and the J gene lost 11 bases, with 9 bases spanning the gap.

This chain joins TRBV6-4 and TRBJ1-1; a weak D match, TRBD1 (5 bases). The CDR3 has 15 amino acids. V lost 6 bases and J lost 4, with 18 bases in between. The germline CDR1 and CDR2 sequences are MRHNA and SNTAGT. The CDR3 DNA is TGTGCCAGCAGGGACCGGGCGGGGGTTAGCACTGAAGCTTTCTTT. As protein: CASRDRAGVSTEAFF.

The V gene is TRBV25-1, the J gene TRBJ1-6; 7 positions match TRBD1. The V and J ends lost 2 bases and 7 bases, in that order; junction bases with no gene match: 2. This CDR3 has 14 residues. The germline V gene has CDR1 MGHDK and CDR2 SYGVNS. CDR3 bases: TGTGCCAGCAGTGAAACAGGGGTGAATTCACCCCTCCACTTT. It codes for CASSETGVNSPLHF.

The rearrangement links TRBV27 to TRBJ2-1; 10 bases are a match to TRBD2. CDR1 MNHEY and CDR2 SMNVEV come from the germline V gene (reference sequence). V shed 4 bases and J 6 bases; nucleotides not matched to a gene: 9. CDR3 size: 16 residues. The CDR3 DNA reads as TGTGCCAGCAGTTCCCCGGCTTCTAGCGGGAGCAATGAGCAGTTCTTC. Protein: CASSSPASSGSNEQFF.

The table lists this clone with a count of one. V usage is TRBV10-3 and J usage is TRBJ2-3; 11 bases line up with TRBD2. In germline, CDR1 is ENHRY, CDR2 SYGVKD. After removal of 6 bases from V and 5 bases from J, the junction contained 7 bases not matched to a gene. CDR3 length: 15 residues. CDR3 sequence (DNA): TGTGCCATCAGGGCGACTAGCGGGACTATAGATACGCAGTATTTT. It translates to CAIRATSGTIDTQYF.

The rearrangement joins TRBV4-1 to TRBJ2-1; D is unclear. The ends were cut back, 0 bases at V and 4 bases at J, with 13 bases in the middle. This CDR3 region has 16 residues. Germline CDR1 reads MGHRA; CDR2 reads YSYEKL. CDR3 amino acids: CASSQEASSGYNEQFF. CDR3 bases: TGCGCCAGCAGCCAAGAGGCAAGTTCTGGTTACAATGAGCAGTTCTTC.

The CDR3 bases are TGCGCCAGCAGCCAAGATAGGGGGGGGCCTGAAGCTTTCTTT. The encoded protein is CASSQDRGGPEAFF. The chain employs TRBV4-3 and TRBJ1-1; the D gene is possibly TRBD1 (6 bases). Per germline, CDR1 LGHNA and CDR2 YSLEER. V lost 0 bases and J 6 bases, leaving 11 bases between the germline ends. This CDR3 spans 14 amino acids.

This rearrangement joins TRBV7-2 to TRBJ2-1; 7 bases fit TRBD2. V shed 2 bases, J shed 6 bases, and the junction held 13 bases outside the gene matches. The CDR3 consists of 17 residues. Germline V gene sequence: CDR1 SGHTA, CDR2 FQGNSA. The CDR3 nucleotides are TGTGCCAGCAGCTTATTTTTTCCTAGCGGCCCTACCAATGAGCAGTTCTTC. Amino acids: CASSLFFPSGPTNEQFF.

The gene calls are TRBV9 and TRBJ2-3, with a weak D call TRBD1 (6 bases). The CDR3 consists of 16 residues. Germline-derived CDR1 and CDR2 are SGDLS and YYNGEE. V was cut by 1 base and J by 1 base, with 13 bases left in between. CDR3 DNA: TGTGCCAGCAGCGTACCCCACGAGGGGGGCACAGATACGCAGTATTTT. Its translation is CASSVPHEGGTDTQYF.

The V and J genes are TRBV14 and TRBJ2-7, with 7 bases fitting TRBD2. V was pared by 0 bases and J by 3 bases, with 8 bases of the junction left unmatched. Germline values: CDR1 SGHDN, CDR2 FVKESK. This CDR3 is 16 amino acids long. CDR3 sequence reads: CASSQERSGVYYEQYF. The CDR3, as DNA: TGTGCCAGCAGCCAAGAACGGAGCGGGGTTTACTACGAGCAGTACTTC.

The V call is TRBV9, the J call TRBJ2-2; 9 nucleotides match TRBD2. After removal of 6 bases from V and 4 bases from J, the junction contained 7 bases not matched to a gene. In germline, CDR1 is SGDLS, CDR2 YYNGEE. The CDR3 contains 15 residues. The CDR3 reads CASKGLADSTGELFF. The CDR3, as DNA: TGTGCCAGCAAGGGACTAGCAGATTCCACCGGGGAGCTGTTTTTT.

The chain links TRBV9 to TRBJ2-2; possibly TRBD1 for D (5 bases). The CDR3 has 13 residues. The germline gives CDR1 SGDLS, CDR2 YYNGEE. Trimming stripped 3 bases from V and 5 bases from J, with 8 bases between. The CDR3 coding sequence is TGTGCCAGCAGCGGTGGGGCGACCGGGGAGCTGTTTTTT. This codes for CASSGGATGELFF.

The J gene is TRBJ2-1, the V gene TRBV9; 7 positions match TRBD2. V was clipped by 3 bases and J by 3 bases; unmatched bases: 12. The CDR3 length is 17 residues. Germline-derived CDR1 and CDR2 are SGDLS and YYNGEE. In nucleotides, the CDR3 is TGTGCCAGCAGCGACCCTTTGGCGGGAGAGTTCTACAATGAGCAGTTCTTC. Translation gives CASSDPLAGEFYNEQFF.

The rearrangement uses TRBV9 and TRBJ2-7, with TRBD2 matching 11 bases. J was trimmed by 4 bases and V by 3 bases; bases with no gene match: 3. This CDR3 is 14 amino acids long. Germline V gene data show CDR1 as SGDLS and CDR2 as YYNGEE. CDR3 sequence reads: CASSGSGRGYEQYF. CDR3 coding DNA: TGTGCCAGCAGCGGTAGCGGGAGGGGATACGAGCAGTACTTC. The variable domain in full, with the rest retrieved from reference TRBV9 and TRBJ2-7, is DSGVTQTPKHLITATGQRVTLRCSPRSGDLSVYWYQQSLDQGLQFLIQYYNGEERAKGNILERFSAQQFPDLHSELNLSSLELGDSALYFCASSGSGRGYEQYFGPGTRLTVT.

The gene calls are TRBV6-5 and TRBJ1-2, with 8 bases aligning to TRBD1. V shed 10 bases and J 8 bases; nucleotides not matched to a gene: 12. The CDR3 has 13 amino acids. The germline V gene encodes CDR1 MNHEY and CDR2 SVGAGI. The CDR3 DNA follows: TGTGCCACCACTGGACAGGGCTTTGTAGGCTACACCTTC. It codes for CATTGQGFVGYTF.

This rearrangement joins TRBV27 to TRBJ2-1; 7 bases are shared with TRBD2. The junction had 8 bases not matched to a gene; V was cut back by 5 bases and J by 10 bases. Germline V gives CDR1 MNHEY, CDR2 SMNVEV (reference sequence). The CDR3 is made up of 13 amino acids. The DNA for the CDR3 is TGTGCCAGCAGTCCCTGGGGGGGAGGGGAGCAGTTCTTC. As protein: CASSPWGGGEQFF.

The chain carries TRBV27 and TRBJ2-7; 12 bases are a match to TRBD2. J gave up 3 bases and V 3 bases, and 3 bases lay outside the gene matches. Germline V gene data show CDR1 as MNHEY and CDR2 as SMNVEV (reference sequence). CDR3 length: 15 amino acids. The CDR3 spells CASSLLAGGVYEQYF. The CDR3 DNA is TGTGCCAGCAGTTTGCTAGCGGGAGGGGTCTACGAGCAGTACTTC.

The chain recombines TRBV27 with TRBJ1-1, with D possibly matching TRBD1 (6 bases). The CDR3 consists of 15 residues. Per the germline V gene, CDR1 is MNHEY and CDR2 is SMNVEV (reference sequence). V shed 5 bases and J shed 8 bases, with 21 bases lying between them. CDR3 residues: CASSRGVPGSREAFF. The CDR3 nucleotides read TGTGCCAGCAGTAGGGGGGTCCCGGGATCCAGGGAAGCTTTCTTT.

The rearrangement links TRBV7-8 to TRBJ2-5; a weak D match, TRBD1 (6 bases). The germline V gene has CDR1 SGHVS and CDR2 FQNEAQ. Trimming removed 5 bases from V and 5 bases from J, with 15 bases in between. This CDR3 comprises 14 residues. The CDR3 nucleotides are TGTGCCAGCAGCGTGGGGCTACAGGGTGAGACCCAGTACTTC. Its protein product is CASSVGLQGETQYF.

The chain couples TRBV7-8 to TRBJ2-7; 8 bases match TRBD2. The CDR3 extends over 17 amino acids. The germline V gene has CDR1 SGHVS and CDR2 FQNEAQ. V lost 5 bases, J lost 0 bases, and 12 bases stayed unmatched. The CDR3 sequence is CASSLGRGPLSSYEQYF. CDR3 sequence (DNA): TGTGCCAGCAGCCTCGGGAGGGGCCCTCTAAGCTCCTACGAGCAGTACTTC.